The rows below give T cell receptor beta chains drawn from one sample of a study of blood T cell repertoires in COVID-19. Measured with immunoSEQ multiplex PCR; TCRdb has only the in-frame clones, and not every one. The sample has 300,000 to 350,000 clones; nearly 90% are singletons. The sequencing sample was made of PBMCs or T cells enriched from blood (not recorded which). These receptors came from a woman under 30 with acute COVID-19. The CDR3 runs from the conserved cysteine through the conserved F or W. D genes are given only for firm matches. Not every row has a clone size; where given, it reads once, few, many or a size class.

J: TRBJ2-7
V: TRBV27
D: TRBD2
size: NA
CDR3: CASSSPGLAGGEQYF
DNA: TGTGCCAGCAGTTCCCCGGGACTAGCGGGGGGGGAGCAGTACTTC

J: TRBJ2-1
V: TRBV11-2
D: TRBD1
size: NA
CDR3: CASSIRDSPYNEQFF
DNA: TGTGCCAGCAGTATCCGGGACAGCCCCTACAATGAGCAGTTCTTC

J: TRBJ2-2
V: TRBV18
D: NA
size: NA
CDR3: CASSPRAGASPGELFF
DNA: TGTGCCAGCTCACCAAGGGCAGGGGCGAGTCCCGGGGAGCTGTTTTTT

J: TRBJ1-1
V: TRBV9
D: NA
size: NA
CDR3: CASSAGHMNTEAFF
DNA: TGTGCCAGCAGCGCGGGACACATGAACACTGAAGCTTTCTTT

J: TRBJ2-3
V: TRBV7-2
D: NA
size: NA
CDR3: CASSFRQATDTQYF
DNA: TGTGCCAGCAGCTTCAGGCAAGCCACAGATACGCAGTATTTT

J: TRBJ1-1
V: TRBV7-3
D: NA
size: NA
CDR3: CASSLSDITNTEAFF
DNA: TGTGCCAGCAGCTTAAGCGACATCACCAACACTGAAGCTTTCTTT

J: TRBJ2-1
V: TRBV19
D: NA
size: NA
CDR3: CASRARDIIRQFF
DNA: TGTGCCAGTAGAGCTCGGGACATTATAAGGCAGTTCTTC

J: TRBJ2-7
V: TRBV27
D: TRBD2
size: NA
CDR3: CASSPFGTRTGEQYF
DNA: TGTGCCAGCAGTCCATTTGGGACTAGAACGGGCGAGCAGTACTTC

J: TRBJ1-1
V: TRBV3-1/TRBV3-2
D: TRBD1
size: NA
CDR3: CASSQWDRGNTEAFF
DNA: TGTGCCAGCAGCCAATGGGACAGGGGAAACACTGAAGCTTTCTTT

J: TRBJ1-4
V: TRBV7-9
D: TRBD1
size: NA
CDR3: CASSLSQGPNEKLFF
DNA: TGTGCCAGCAGCTTATCACAGGGGCCGAATGAAAAACTGTTTTTT

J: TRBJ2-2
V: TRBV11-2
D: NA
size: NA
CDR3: CASSLREGLNTGELFF
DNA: TGTGCCAGCAGCTTACGTGAAGGACTGAACACCGGGGAGCTGTTTTTT

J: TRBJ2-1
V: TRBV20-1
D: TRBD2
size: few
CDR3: CSASLASGRIGEQFF
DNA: TGCAGTGCTAGTTTGGCTAGCGGGAGGATAGGTGAGCAGTTCTTC

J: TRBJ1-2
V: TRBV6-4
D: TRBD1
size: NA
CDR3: CAYIWTGDYGYTF
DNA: TGTGCCTACATTTGGACAGGGGACTATGGCTACACCTTC

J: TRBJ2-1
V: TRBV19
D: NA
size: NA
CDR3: CASSISVSNEQFF
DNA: TGTGCCAGTAGTATTAGCGTCTCCAATGAGCAGTTCTTC

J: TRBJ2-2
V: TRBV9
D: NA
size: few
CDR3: CASSLDTAGELFF
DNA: TGTGCCAGCAGCCTCGACACGGCCGGGGAGCTGTTTTTT

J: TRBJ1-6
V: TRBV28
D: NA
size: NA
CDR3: CASSLRADWNSPLHF
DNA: TGTGCCAGCAGTCTGCGGGCAGATTGGAATTCACCCCTCCACTTT

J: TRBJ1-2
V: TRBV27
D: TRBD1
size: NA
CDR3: CASSFRTGNEGYTF
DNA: TGTGCCAGCAGTTTCCGGACAGGGAATGAGGGCTACACCTTC